This TCR beta chain is drawn from a study of identical twins listed by TCRdb under 2016. In terms of the full investigation: To test whether fetal clonotypes persist, this study deep-sequenced TCR alpha and beta repertoires from monozygotic twins, from unrelated adults of various ages, and from cord blood. To rule out contamination, replicate twin experiments were performed at different times with different library preparation protocols. General study outcomes and caveats: Because the same donors could not be followed over many years, the conclusions relied on cross-sectional statistical analysis. Out-of-frame TCR alpha sequences shared between twins showed an excess of low generation-probability sequences compared with coincidental sharing between unrelated individuals. Zero-insertion analyses could be partly confounded by invariant T cells such as MAIT and iNKT, though diverse VJ usage argued against such confounding for most clonotypes. Fewer insertions were carried by abundant cord blood beta clonotypes; a weaker similar trend was observed in young adult naive repertoires, while no such trend was observed in memory repertoires. Recombination models systematically underestimated out-of-frame TCR alpha sharing in monozygotic twins but agreed with sharing between unrelated individuals. Excess twin sharing in beta out-of-frame sequences was weaker because fewer shared sequences lowered the signal-to-noise ratio.

This clonotype was recorded a few times. Its antigen is still unknown. No base qualities exist here, and no much larger clone lies one base off it. Here V drops 4 bases and J drops 0 bases, and the junction holds 8 bases not matched to any gene. Taken from cysteine to phenylalanine, the CDR3 has 16 residues. Of all the DNA, just the CDR3 is kept, 48 bases in frame from base 1. The library relied on 5' RACE. Sequencing took place on an Illumina HiSeq 2000. Template switching added a universal primer binding site, and the final cDNA carried a unique molecular identifier that allowed TCR cDNA molecules to be counted accurately. Specific primers in the conserved constant-segment region were used to synthesize first-strand cDNA for the TCR alpha and beta chains. To control for contamination, each cDNA library was double barcoded with a SMART-Mk sample barcode plus Illumina barcodes. TruSeq adapter sequences and Illumina sample barcodes were added in two successive PCR steps. The TCR alpha and beta cDNA libraries were sequenced on the Illumina HiSeq platform using custom primers. In the authors' own workflow: MiGEC was used to process raw reads and extract unique molecular identifiers, and MiXCR was used to find CDR3 positions. Recombination models were inferred per individual with the repgenHMM and IGoR tools using an EM algorithm. The tcR package in R was used for shared clonotype analysis, with sharing normalized by the product of cloneset sizes. To study raw recombination free of thymic and clonal selection effects, out-of-frame nonproductive sequences were analyzed. TCRdb reanalyzed the raw reads on its own, using fastp at Q25 for trimming and MiXCR for clone calling, and kept in-frame beta chains. Every entry covers one CDR3 protein and lists the most common genes and DNA from its rows. TCRdb, rather than the study authors, made the V and J calls. The sample contains 500,000 or so distinct CDR3 sequences, 13% to 15% of them found a single time. The ten largest clones add up to approximately 1% of the sample.

Every donor was a healthy Caucasian. Three pairs of female monozygotic twins, all aged 18 to 29 years, made up the twin cohort. Positive isolation kits from Invitrogen were used to isolate the CD4+ and CD8+ T cell populations. The data also belong to a second study, concerning yellow fever vaccine responses in identical twins. Reported in the second study: According to the authors, the vaccine-induced T cell response in identical twins seemed to be partly convergent and partly specific to each individual. In identical twins, the study followed T cell clones that responded to the vaccine with precision.

The source of this sequence is a young woman in good health. The chain couples TRBV12-3 or TRBV12-4 to TRBJ2-7, and TRBD1 matches 8 of the central bases. Source material: CD4+ T cells sorted from blood. The DNA is as follows: TGTGCCAGCAGTTGGCAGGGGGCATTTAGCTCCTACGAGCAGTACTTC. Its product reads: CASSWQGAFSSYEQYF.